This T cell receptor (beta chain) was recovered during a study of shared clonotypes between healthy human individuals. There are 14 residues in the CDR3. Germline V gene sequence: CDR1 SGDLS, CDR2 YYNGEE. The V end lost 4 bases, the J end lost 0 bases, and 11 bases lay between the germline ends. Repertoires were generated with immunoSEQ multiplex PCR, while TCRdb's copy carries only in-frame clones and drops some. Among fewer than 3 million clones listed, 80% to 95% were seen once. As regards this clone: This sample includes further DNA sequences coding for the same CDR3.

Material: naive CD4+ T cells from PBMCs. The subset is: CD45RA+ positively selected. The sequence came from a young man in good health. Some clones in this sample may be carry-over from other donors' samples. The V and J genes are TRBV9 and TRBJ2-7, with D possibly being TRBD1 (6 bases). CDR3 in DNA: TGTGCCAGCAGCCCGAGGACAGACTCCTACGAGCAGTACTTC. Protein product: CASSPRTDSYEQYF.